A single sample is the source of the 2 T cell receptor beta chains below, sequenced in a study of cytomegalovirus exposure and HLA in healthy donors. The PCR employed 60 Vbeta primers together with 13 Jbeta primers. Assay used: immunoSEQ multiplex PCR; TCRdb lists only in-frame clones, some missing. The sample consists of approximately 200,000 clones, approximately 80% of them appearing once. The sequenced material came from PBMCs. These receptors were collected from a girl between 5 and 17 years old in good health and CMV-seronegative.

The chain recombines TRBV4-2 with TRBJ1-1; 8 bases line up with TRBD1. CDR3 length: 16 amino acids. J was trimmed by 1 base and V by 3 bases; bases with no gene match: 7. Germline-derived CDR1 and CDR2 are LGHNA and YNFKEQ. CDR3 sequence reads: CASSHTPDRANTEAFF. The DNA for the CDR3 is TGTGCCAGCAGCCACACCCCGGACAGGGCGAACACTGAAGCTTTCTTT.

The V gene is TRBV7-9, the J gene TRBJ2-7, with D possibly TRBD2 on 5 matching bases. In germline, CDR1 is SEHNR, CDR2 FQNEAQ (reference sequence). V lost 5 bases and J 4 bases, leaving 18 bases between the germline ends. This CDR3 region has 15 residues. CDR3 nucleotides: TGTGCCAGCAGCGGAATATGGATGCGAGGGTACGAGCAGTACTTC. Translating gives CASSGIWMRGYEQYF.